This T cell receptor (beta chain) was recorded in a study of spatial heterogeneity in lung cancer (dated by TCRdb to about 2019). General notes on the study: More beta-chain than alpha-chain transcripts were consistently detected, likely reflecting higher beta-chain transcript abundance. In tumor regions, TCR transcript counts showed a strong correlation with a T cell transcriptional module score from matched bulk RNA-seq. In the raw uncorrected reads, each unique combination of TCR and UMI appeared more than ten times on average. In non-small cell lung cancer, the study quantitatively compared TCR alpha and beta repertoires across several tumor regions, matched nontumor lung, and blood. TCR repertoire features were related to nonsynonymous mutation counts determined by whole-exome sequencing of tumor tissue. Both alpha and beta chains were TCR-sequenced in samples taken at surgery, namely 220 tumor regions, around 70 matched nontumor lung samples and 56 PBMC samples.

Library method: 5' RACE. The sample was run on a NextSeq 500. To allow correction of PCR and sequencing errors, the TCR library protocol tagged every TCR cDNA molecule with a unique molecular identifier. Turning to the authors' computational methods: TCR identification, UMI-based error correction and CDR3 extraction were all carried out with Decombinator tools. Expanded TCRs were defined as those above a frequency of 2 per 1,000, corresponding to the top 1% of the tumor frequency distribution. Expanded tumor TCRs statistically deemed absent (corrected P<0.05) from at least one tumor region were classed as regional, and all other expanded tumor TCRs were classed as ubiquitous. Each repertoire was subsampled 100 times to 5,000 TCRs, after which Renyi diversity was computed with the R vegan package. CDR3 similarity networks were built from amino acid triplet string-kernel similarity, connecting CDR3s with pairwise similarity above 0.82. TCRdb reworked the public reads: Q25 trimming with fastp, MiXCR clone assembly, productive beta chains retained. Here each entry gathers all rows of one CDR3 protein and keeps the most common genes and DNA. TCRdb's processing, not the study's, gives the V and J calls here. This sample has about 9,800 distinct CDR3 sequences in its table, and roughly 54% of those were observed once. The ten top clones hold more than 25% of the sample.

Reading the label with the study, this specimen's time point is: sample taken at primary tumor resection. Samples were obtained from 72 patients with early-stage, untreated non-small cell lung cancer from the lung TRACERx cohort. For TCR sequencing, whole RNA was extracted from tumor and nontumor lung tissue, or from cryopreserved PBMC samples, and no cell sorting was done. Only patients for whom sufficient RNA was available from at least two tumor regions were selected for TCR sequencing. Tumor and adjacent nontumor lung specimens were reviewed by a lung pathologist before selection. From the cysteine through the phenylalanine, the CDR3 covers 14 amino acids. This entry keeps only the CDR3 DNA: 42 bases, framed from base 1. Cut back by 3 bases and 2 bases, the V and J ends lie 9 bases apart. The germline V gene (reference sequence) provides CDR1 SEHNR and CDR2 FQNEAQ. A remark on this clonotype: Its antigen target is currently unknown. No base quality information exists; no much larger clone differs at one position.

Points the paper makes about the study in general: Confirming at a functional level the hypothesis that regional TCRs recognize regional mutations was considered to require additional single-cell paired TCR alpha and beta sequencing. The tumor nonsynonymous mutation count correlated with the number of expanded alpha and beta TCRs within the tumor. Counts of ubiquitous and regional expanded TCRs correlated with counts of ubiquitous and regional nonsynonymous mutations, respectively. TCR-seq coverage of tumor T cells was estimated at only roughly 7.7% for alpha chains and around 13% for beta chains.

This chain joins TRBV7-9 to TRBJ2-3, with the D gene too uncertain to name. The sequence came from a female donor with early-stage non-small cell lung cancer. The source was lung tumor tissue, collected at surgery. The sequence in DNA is TGTGCCAGCAGCTTGGGGTGGGACACAGATACGCAGTATTTT. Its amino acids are CASSLGWDTDTQYF.